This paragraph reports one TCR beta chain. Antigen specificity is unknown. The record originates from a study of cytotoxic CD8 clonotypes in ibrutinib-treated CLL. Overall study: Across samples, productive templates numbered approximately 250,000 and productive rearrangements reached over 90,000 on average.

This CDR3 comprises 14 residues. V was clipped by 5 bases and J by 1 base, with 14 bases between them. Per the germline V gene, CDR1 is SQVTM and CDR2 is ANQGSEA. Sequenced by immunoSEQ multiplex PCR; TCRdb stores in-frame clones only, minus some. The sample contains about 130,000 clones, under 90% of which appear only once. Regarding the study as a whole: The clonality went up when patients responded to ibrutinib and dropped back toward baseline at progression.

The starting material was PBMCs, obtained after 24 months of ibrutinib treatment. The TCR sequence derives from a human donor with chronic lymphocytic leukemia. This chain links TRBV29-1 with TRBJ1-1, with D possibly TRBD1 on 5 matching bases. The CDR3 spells CSVKRGLENTEAFF. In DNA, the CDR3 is TGCAGCGTTAAACGGGGACTAGAGAACACTGAAGCTTTCTTT.